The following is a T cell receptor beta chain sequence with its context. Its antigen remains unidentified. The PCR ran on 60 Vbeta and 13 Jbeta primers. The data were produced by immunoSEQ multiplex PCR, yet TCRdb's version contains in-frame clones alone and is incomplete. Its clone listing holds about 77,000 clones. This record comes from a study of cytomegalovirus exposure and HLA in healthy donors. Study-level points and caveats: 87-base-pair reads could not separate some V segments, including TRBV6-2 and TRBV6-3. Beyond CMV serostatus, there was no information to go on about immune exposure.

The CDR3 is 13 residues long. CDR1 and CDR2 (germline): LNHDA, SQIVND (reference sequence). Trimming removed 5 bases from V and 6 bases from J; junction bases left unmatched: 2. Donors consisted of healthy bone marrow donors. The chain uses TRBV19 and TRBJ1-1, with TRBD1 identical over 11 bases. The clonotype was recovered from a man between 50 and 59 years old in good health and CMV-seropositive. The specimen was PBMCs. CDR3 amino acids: CASSPGQGAEAFF. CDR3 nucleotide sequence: TGTGCCAGTAGTCCGGGACAGGGGGCTGAAGCTTTCTTT.